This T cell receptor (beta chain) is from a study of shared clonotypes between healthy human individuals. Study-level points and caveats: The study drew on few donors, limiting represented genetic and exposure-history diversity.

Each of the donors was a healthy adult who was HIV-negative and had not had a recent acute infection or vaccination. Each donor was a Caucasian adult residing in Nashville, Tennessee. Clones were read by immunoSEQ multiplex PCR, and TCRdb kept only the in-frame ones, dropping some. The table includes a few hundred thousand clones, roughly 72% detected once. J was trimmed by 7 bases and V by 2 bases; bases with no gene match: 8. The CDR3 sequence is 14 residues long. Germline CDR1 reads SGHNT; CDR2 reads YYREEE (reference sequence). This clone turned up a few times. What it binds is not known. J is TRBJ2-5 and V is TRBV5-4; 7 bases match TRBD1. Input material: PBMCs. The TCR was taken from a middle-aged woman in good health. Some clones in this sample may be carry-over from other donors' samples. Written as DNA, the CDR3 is TGTGCCAGCAGCTTAACTGACTCAGGGGGGACCCAGTACTTC. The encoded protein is CASSLTDSGGTQYF. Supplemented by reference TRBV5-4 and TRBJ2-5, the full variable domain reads ETGVTQSPTHLIKTRGQQVTLRCSSQSGHNTVSWYQQALGQGPQFIFQYYREEENGRGNFPPRFSGLQFPNYSSELNVNALELDDSALYLCASSLTDSGGTQYFGPGTRLLVL.